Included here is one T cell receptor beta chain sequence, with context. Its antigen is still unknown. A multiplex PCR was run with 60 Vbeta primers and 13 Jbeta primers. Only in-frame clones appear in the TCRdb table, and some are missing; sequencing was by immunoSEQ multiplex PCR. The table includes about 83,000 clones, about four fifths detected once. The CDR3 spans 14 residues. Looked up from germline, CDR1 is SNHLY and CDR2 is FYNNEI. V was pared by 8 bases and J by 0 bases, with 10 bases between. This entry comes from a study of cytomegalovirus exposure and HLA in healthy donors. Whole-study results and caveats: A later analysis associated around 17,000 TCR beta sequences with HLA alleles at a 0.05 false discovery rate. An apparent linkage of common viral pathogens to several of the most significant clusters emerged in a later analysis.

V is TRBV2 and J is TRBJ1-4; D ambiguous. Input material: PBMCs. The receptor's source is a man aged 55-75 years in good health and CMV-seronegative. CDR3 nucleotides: TGTGCCAGCCGAGGGATTGCAACTAATGAAAAACTGTTTTTT. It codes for CASRGIATNEKLFF.